A single sample is the source of the 32 T cell receptor beta chains below, sequenced in a study of CD8 T cells in ankylosing spondylitis. Findings and caveats of the study: It appeared that ankylosing spondylitis blood was characterized by a TCR beta motif of seven or eight highly homologous variants.

Which antigens these TCRs recognize remains unknown. TCRdb fed the 5' RACE reads into MiXCR, producing one record per CDR3 protein. Among 700,000 to 850,000 distinct CDR3 sequences listed, roughly 10% were seen once. The sample consisted of blood, either unsorted or a sorted T cell fraction (not recorded which). The receptors were sampled from a male donor with ankylosing spondylitis.

CDR3 coding DNA: TGCAGCGTTGAGGGAAGAACGGGAAACACCATATATTTT. Residues: CSVEGRTGNTIYF. V is TRBV29-1 and J is TRBJ1-3; D is unresolved. The length of the CDR3 is 13 residues. Germline V gene sequence: CDR1 SQVTM, CDR2 ANQGSEA. The V end was cut by 3 bases, the J end by 4 bases, with 10 bases between.

Only a few counts were recorded for this clonotype. The rearrangement links TRBV10-3 to TRBJ2-7; 10 nucleotides align to TRBD1. V shed 4 bases, J shed 1 base, and the junction held 4 bases outside the gene matches. This CDR3 spans 15 amino acids. Germline V gene lookup returns CDR1 ENHRY and CDR2 SYGVKD. CDR3 DNA sequence: TGTGCCATCAGTGGGCCGGGACAGGGGTCCTACGAGCAGTACTTC. This codes for CAISGPGQGSYEQYF.

This clonotype was counted only a few times. The CDR3, as DNA: TGCAGTGCTGGGGGGCGCCCTGGCTACACCTTC. Protein product: CSAGGRPGYTF. The chain recombines TRBV20-1 with TRBJ1-2, with D possibly TRBD1 on 6 matching bases. Deletions cut 5 bases from V and 7 bases from J, with 11 bases between. Germline CDR1 is DFQATT and CDR2 is SNEGSKA (reference sequence). This CDR3 has 11 amino acids.

This clonotype was counted a few times. The chain is built from TRBV28 and TRBJ2-1; D tentatively fits TRBD1 or TRBD2 (5 bases each). CDR3 length: 16 amino acids. Looked up from germline, CDR1 is MDHEN and CDR2 is SYDVKM. V lost 6 bases and J lost 3, with 18 bases in between. In nucleotides, the CDR3 is TGTGCCAGCAGCCTTCCCGGGACCCCCCTCTACAATGAGCAGTTCTTC. Amino acids: CASSLPGTPLYNEQFF.

The table lists this clonotype with a few counts. The chain is built from TRBV7-2 and TRBJ2-3; D remains ambiguous. With 3 bases removed from V and 2 bases from J, the gap between germline ends came to 9 bases. Per germline, CDR1 SGHTA and CDR2 FQGNSA. The length of the CDR3 is 14 residues. CDR3 nucleotide sequence: TGTGCCAGCAGCTTTAGGCCATACACAGATACGCAGTATTTT. It is translated as CASSFRPYTDTQYF.

This clonotype appeared a few times. The rearrangement uses TRBV29-1 and TRBJ2-5; D is possibly TRBD1 (5 bases). CDR3 length equals 12 residues. Germline CDR1 reads SQVTM; CDR2 reads ANQGSEA. V lost 3 bases to trimming and J lost 5 bases, with 10 bases between them. CDR3 loop: CSVDPNRETQYF. The CDR3 DNA follows: TGCAGCGTTGATCCGAACAGGGAGACCCAGTACTTC.

The chain carries TRBV6-1 and TRBJ2-5, with TRBD1 identical over 11 bases. The CDR3 sequence is 17 residues long. Germline V gene data show CDR1 as MNHNS and CDR2 as SASEGT. V dropped 4 bases and J dropped 4; count of bases not matched to a gene: 11. CDR3 nucleotides: TGTGCCAGCAGTGCCCCCCATCGGACAGGGGGCGGAGAGACCCAGTACTTC. Translated, it gives CASSAPHRTGGGETQYF.

This clonotype was seen only a few times. The chain couples TRBV24-1 to TRBJ2-5; the D gene is possibly TRBD1 (6 bases). The CDR3 consists of 15 residues. The V end lost 0 bases, the J end lost 0 bases, and 7 bases lay between the germline ends. The germline V gene encodes CDR1 KGHDR and CDR2 SFDVKD. The CDR3 protein is CATSDLRGYQETQYF. In DNA, the CDR3 is TGTGCCACCAGTGATTTGAGGGGGTACCAAGAGACCCAGTACTTC.

This clonotype was seen more than once but under ten times. The V call is TRBV6-2 or TRBV6-3, the J call TRBJ1-6; D remains ambiguous. The CDR3 is made up of 11 amino acids. V was clipped by 2 bases and J by 8 bases, with 1 base between them. Germline V gene lookup returns CDR1 MNHEY and CDR2 SVGEGT. CDR3 amino acids: CASSYDSPLHF. In DNA, the CDR3 is TGTGCCAGCAGTTACGATTCACCCCTCCACTTT.

The chain joins TRBV6-1 to TRBJ2-1; TRBD2 aligns across 11 bases. Losses at the gene ends were 7 bases for V and 3 bases for J; bases not matched to a gene: 2. Germline V gives CDR1 MNHNS, CDR2 SASEGT. The CDR3 extends over 14 amino acids. CDR3 sequence reads: CASNGLAGYNEQFF. As DNA, the CDR3 is TGTGCCAGCAACGGACTAGCGGGCTACAATGAGCAGTTCTTC.

Points on this clonotype: It may be a read error: a sequence one base away is much more abundant. This chain joins TRBV7-2 and TRBJ2-3; a possible D gene is TRBD2 (5 bases). CDR3 length: 13 residues. Germline V gene data show CDR1 as SGHTA and CDR2 as FQGNSA. The CDR3 DNA sequence: TGTGCCAGCAGAGCGGAGACGTGGGATAGGCAGTATTTT. Its protein product is CASRAETWDRQYF. The full variable domain, its missing parts supplied by reference TRBV7-2 and TRBJ2-3, is GAGVSQSPSNKVTEKGKDVELRCDPISGHTALYWYRQSLGQGLEFLIYFQGNSAPDKSGLPSDRFSAERTGGSVSTLTIQRTQQEDSAVYLCASRAETWDRQYFGPGTRLTVL.

The chain employs TRBV28 and TRBJ1-2; 12 bases are shared with TRBD1. Germline CDR1 is MDHEN and CDR2 is SYDVKM. Germline trimming cut 6 bases from V and 2 bases from J; bases unmatched to any gene: 4. The CDR3 is 15 amino acids. This CDR3 reads CASRGQGAVNYGYTF. The CDR3, as DNA: TGTGCCAGCAGGGGACAGGGGGCGGTGAACTATGGCTACACCTTC.

The rearrangement joins TRBV11-1 to TRBJ2-3; 7 bases match TRBD2. The CDR3 runs to 14 residues. Germline V gene sequence: CDR1 SGHAT, CDR2 FQDESV (reference sequence). V gave up 4 bases and J gave up 6 bases; unmatched junction bases: 7. The CDR3 coding sequence is TGTGCCAGCAGCTCTCTGGCGGGAGTTGATACGCAGTATTTT. As protein: CASSSLAGVDTQYF.

V is TRBV6-1 and J is TRBJ1-5; no clear D. V gave up 2 bases and J gave up 0 bases, with 8 bases separating them. The CDR3 is 15 amino acids. Germline lookup yields CDR1 MNHNS and CDR2 SASEGT. The CDR3 region is CASSEWADSNQPQHF. CDR3 in DNA: TGTGCCAGCAGTGAATGGGCGGATAGCAATCAGCCCCAGCATTTT.

This clonotype has only a few counts. V usage is TRBV9 and J usage is TRBJ2-1; possibly TRBD1 for D (6 bases). The ends were cut back, 3 bases at V and 8 bases at J, with 12 bases in the middle. The CDR3 extends over 13 amino acids. Germline assignment: CDR1 SGDLS and CDR2 YYNGEE. CDR3 sequence: CASSEWGPYEQFF. The CDR3 coding sequence is TGTGCCAGCAGCGAGTGGGGGCCCTATGAGCAGTTCTTC.

This clonotype was seen a few times. J is TRBJ2-1 and V is TRBV7-2; TRBD2 might be the D (5 bases). There are 14 residues in the CDR3. Per germline, CDR1 SGHTA and CDR2 FQGNSA. Trimming left V 2 bases short and J 4 bases short, with 9 bases between. CDR3 DNA: TGTGCCAGCAGCTTAATTACTAGTTACAATGAGCAGTTCTTC. Translation gives CASSLITSYNEQFF. The full variable domain, its missing parts supplied by reference TRBV7-2 and TRBJ2-1, is GAGVSQSPSNKVTEKGKDVELRCDPISGHTALYWYRQSLGQGLEFLIYFQGNSAPDKSGLPSDRFSAERTGGSVSTLTIQRTQQEDSAVYLCASSLITSYNEQFFGPGTRLTVL.

This clonotype was observed a few times. The rearrangement uses TRBV15 and TRBJ1-3; D uncertain. This CDR3 spans 14 amino acids. The V and J ends lost 1 base and 4 bases respectively, with 8 bases between them. CDR1 is LNHNV, CDR2 YYDKDF, per germline (reference sequence). This CDR3 reads CATSRAGEGNTIYF. In DNA form, the CDR3 reads TGTGCCACCAGCAGAGCAGGCGAAGGAAACACCATATATTTT. The variable domain in full, with the rest retrieved from reference TRBV15 and TRBJ1-3, is DAMVIQNPRYQVTQFGKPVTLSCSQTLNHNVMYWYQQKSSQAPKLLFHYYDKDFNNEADTPDNFQSRRPNTSFCFLDIRSPGLGDTAMYLCATSRAGEGNTIYFGEGSWLTVV.

This clonotype was detected many times. CDR3 region: CASKGTGEGTEAFF. The CDR3 bases are TGCGCCAGCAAAGGGACAGGGGAGGGGACTGAAGCTTTCTTT. This chain connects TRBV5-1 to TRBJ1-1; the match to TRBD1 covers 10 bases. Germline V gives CDR1 SGHRS, CDR2 YFSETQ. The CDR3 contains 14 residues. Trimming took 6 bases from V and 5 from J; bases not matched to a gene: 7.

This clonotype has more than one count but fewer than ten. The rearrangement links TRBV29-1 to TRBJ1-2, with 8 bases identical to TRBD1. This CDR3 spans 13 amino acids. Trimming removed 6 bases from V and 7 bases from J; junction bases left unmatched: 10. CDR1 and CDR2 from the germline V gene are SQVTM and ANQGSEA. Written as DNA, the CDR3 is TGCAGCGTCACCGACAGGGGTGGAGGTGGCTACACCTTC. It yields the protein CSVTDRGGGGYTF.

The genes are TRBV3-1 and TRBJ2-7; D not resolved. From germline, CDR1 is LGHDT and CDR2 YNNKEL (reference sequence). The CDR3 is 13 amino acids. V lost 5 bases and J 3 bases, leaving 11 bases between the germline ends. CDR3 amino acids: CASSEGRHYEQYF. DNA for the CDR3: TGTGCCAGCAGCGAAGGACGGCACTACGAGCAGTACTTC.

In this sample, this clonotype turned up a few times. The chain recombines TRBV6-1 with TRBJ2-3; possibly TRBD2 for D (5 bases). Trimming pared 5 bases from V and 1 base from J, leaving 10 bases between. The CDR3 spans 14 residues. In germline, CDR1 is MNHNS, CDR2 SASEGT. The CDR3 nucleotides are TGTGCCAGCAGTCGCATCGGGGGCACAGATACGCAGTATTTT. It codes for CASSRIGGTDTQYF.

The chain carries TRBV4-2 and TRBJ2-4, with 9 nucleotides matching TRBD1. Per the germline V gene, CDR1 is LGHNA and CDR2 is YNFKEQ. CDR3 length: 17 residues. V was pared by 3 bases and J by 3 bases, with 9 bases of the junction left unmatched. CDR3 region: CASSHLGTGFGKNIQYF. DNA for the CDR3: TGTGCCAGCAGCCATCTGGGGACAGGGTTCGGCAAAAACATTCAGTACTTC.

The chain is built from TRBV6-2 or TRBV6-3 and TRBJ2-5, with D perhaps TRBD1 (5 bases). The CDR3 runs 13 residues. V lost 6 bases, J lost 4 bases, and 12 bases lay in between. The germline V gene has CDR1 MNHEY and CDR2 SVGEGT. CDR3 in DNA: TGTGCCAGCAGGCCCGGACAAATAGAGACCCAGTACTTC. It yields the protein CASRPGQIETQYF.

In this sample, this clonotype turned up a few times. The chain has TRBV20-1 and TRBJ1-1; 8 bases agree with TRBD1. The CDR3 is 13 residues long. The junction had 4 bases not matched to a gene; V was cut back by 2 bases and J by 5 bases. The germline gives CDR1 DFQATT, CDR2 SNEGSKA (reference sequence). Written as DNA, the CDR3 is TGCAGTGCTAGACAGGGGGCTTTGACTGAAGCTTTCTTT. Its protein product is CSARQGALTEAFF.

This clonotype was detected only a few times. The chain links TRBV6-1 to TRBJ2-5, with D possibly matching TRBD1 (5 bases). V lost 7 bases, J lost 9 bases, and 15 bases lay in between. The CDR3 length is 12 residues. The germline V gene has CDR1 MNHNS and CDR2 SASEGT. CDR3 protein: CASMYQLGAQYF. The CDR3 nucleotides read TGTGCCAGCATGTATCAGTTAGGGGCCCAGTACTTC.

This clonotype has a count of ten or more. The chain has TRBV20-1 and TRBJ1-5; possibly TRBD1 for D (5 bases). Per the germline V gene, CDR1 is DFQATT and CDR2 is SNEGSKA (reference sequence). This CDR3 contains 13 residues. V was pared by 3 bases and J by 2 bases, with 8 bases between. The CDR3 nucleotides are TGCAGTGCTAGTGGGGGGGGCAATCAGCCCCAGCATTTT. Translation: CSASGGGNQPQHF.

The table lists this clonotype with a few counts. The chain employs TRBV11-1 and TRBJ2-1, with D unresolved. The V gene lost 4 bases and the J gene lost 7 bases, with 17 bases spanning the gap. This CDR3 spans 15 amino acids. CDR1 and CDR2 from the germline V gene are SGHAT and FQDESV (reference sequence). The DNA for the CDR3 is TGTGCCAGCAGCTCCTCTTTTTCTCTGGGGAATGAGCAGTTCTTC. Translating it yields CASSSSFSLGNEQFF.

In this sample, this clonotype turned up once. This sequence joins TRBV29-1 and TRBJ2-1; D tentatively reads TRBD1 or TRBD2 (5 bases each). The V end lost 2 bases, the J end lost 3 bases, and 20 bases lay between the germline ends. Germline CDR1 reads SQVTM; CDR2 reads ANQGSEA. The CDR3 spans 17 residues. In DNA form, the CDR3 reads TGCAGCGTTGAATATCTTCTGAGGGGAGTGAACTACAATGAGCAGTTCTTC. It is translated as CSVEYLLRGVNYNEQFF.

V gene TRBV13 combines with J gene TRBJ2-1; 11 bases line up with TRBD2. The CDR3 runs to 15 residues. The germline CDR1 and CDR2 sequences are PRHDT and FYEKMQ (reference sequence). Trimming took 5 bases from V and 5 from J; bases not matched to a gene: 5. The CDR3 DNA reads as TGTGCCAGCAGCCAGGGACTAGCGGATAACAATGAGCAGTTCTTC. Its translation is CASSQGLADNNEQFF.

CDR3: CASSYRGSYNSPLHF. For the CDR3, the DNA is TGTGCCAGCAGTTACAGGGGGTCTTATAATTCACCCCTCCACTTT. J is TRBJ1-6 and V is TRBV12-3 or TRBV12-4; 8 positions agree with TRBD1. The CDR3 extends over 15 amino acids. J was trimmed by 4 bases and V by 4 bases; bases with no gene match: 3.

The V call is TRBV11-1, the J call TRBJ1-6; D remains unclear. Germline V gene lookup returns CDR1 SGHAT and CDR2 FQDESV (reference sequence). This CDR3 contains 19 residues. The V gene lost 5 bases and the J gene lost 0 bases, with 20 bases spanning the gap. The CDR3 loop is CASSDYLGPTSSYNSPLHF. In nucleotides, the CDR3 is TGTGCCAGCAGCGACTACTTAGGGCCCACGAGCTCCTATAATTCACCCCTCCACTTT. Full variable domain (remainder filled in from reference TRBV11-1 and TRBJ1-6): EAEVAQSPRYKITEKSQAVAFWCDPISGHATLYWYRQILGQGPELLVQFQDESVVDDSQLPKDRFSAERLKGVDSTLKIQPAELGDSAMYLCASSDYLGPTSSYNSPLHFGNGTRLTVT.

This chain connects TRBV4-3 to TRBJ1-1; no clear D. The V and J ends lost 2 bases and 0 bases respectively, with 10 bases between them. The CDR3 has 15 residues. From germline, CDR1 is LGHNA and CDR2 YSLEER. The DNA for the CDR3 is TGCGCCAGCAGCCAACAGTCGGCGATGAACACTGAAGCTTTCTTT. It is translated as CASSQQSAMNTEAFF.